In its sample, the clone carrying this TCR beta chain was seen many times. The antigen is unknown. This sample was included in a study of T-cell reconstitution after alpha-beta-depleted transplantation in children. Study findings and constraints: Some patients owed their high day-60 TCRbeta diversity to surviving recipient T cells and thymic progenitors. At around two months after transplant, the alpha-beta T cells were reportedly derived from several hundred expanded clones that came from non-depleted graft cells. Newly produced T cells mostly provided counts and TCRbeta diversity after one year, as hyperexpanded clones declined.

The library targeted TCRbeta and was prepared with unique molecular identifiers. TCRdb reprocessed the PCR reads with MiXCR, giving one entry per CDR3 protein. The table records under 300,000 distinct CDR3 sequences, around a tenth of them present only once. The CDR3 covers 14 residues. Looked up from germline, CDR1 is KGHSH and CDR2 is LQKENI. V was pared by 6 bases and J by 7 bases, with 8 bases of the junction left unmatched. The clonotype was recovered from a male patient between 2 and 10 years old who had a stem cell transplant for chronic granulomatous disease, so the T cells may come from the graft donor. Sample: peripheral blood, taken 180 days after TCRalphabeta/CD19-depleted stem cell transplant. This sequence joins TRBV18 and TRBJ2-4; 8 nucleotides match TRBD1. The CDR3 DNA reads as TGTGCCAGCTCCTCTCCGGACAGGGCTAACATTCAGTACTTC. This sequence encodes CASSSPDRANIQYF.